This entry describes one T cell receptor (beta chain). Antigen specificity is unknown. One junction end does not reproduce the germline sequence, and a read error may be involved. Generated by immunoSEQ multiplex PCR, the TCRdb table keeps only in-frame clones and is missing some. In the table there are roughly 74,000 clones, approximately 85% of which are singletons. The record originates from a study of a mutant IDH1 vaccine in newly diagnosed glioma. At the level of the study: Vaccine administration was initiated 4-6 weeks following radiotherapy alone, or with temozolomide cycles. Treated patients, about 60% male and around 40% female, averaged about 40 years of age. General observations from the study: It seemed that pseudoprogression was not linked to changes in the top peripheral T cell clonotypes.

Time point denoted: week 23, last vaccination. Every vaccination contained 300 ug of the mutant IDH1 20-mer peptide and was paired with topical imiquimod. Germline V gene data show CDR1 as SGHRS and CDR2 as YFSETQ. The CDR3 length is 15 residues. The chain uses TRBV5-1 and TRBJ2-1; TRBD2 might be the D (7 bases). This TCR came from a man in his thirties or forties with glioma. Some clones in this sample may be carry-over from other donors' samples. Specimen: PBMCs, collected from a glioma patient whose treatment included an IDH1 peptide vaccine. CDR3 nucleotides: TGCGCCAGCAGTTTGGGGGGGCTGTCCTACAATGAGCAGTTCTTC. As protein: CASSLGGLSYNEQFF.